Below, one TCR beta chain is given with its context. Its target is not known. Germline V gives CDR1 KGHSH, CDR2 LQKENI. J was trimmed by 0 bases and V by 8 bases; bases with no gene match: 13. CDR3 length: 18 amino acids. Via MiXCR, TCRdb re-called the PCR reads, giving one row per CDR3 protein. The table shows about 640,000 distinct CDR3 sequences, with around 20% occurring only once. The data were taken from a study of molecular identifiers for immune sequencing clone quantification. Study-wide results and limits: Barcode collisions between identical TCR molecules could shrink estimates of highly expanded clone sizes. Clonotypes topping 20 RNA copies carried over 97% of effector molecules but under 1% of naive ones.

The chain uses TRBV18 and TRBJ2-6, with 7 bases lining up with TRBD2. The specimen was naive CD8+ T cells from blood, with Jurkat cell RNA spiked in. As to subset: FACS-sorted CD8+CD4-CCR7+CD45RA+ naive T cells. The sequence was obtained from a human donor in good health. Some libraries in this study had Jurkat cell RNA spiked in. Here the CDR3 reads CASTREDELHSGANVLTF. DNA of the CDR3: TGTGCCAGCACACGGGAGGACGAACTACACTCTGGGGCCAACGTCCTGACTTTC.